The present TCR beta chain was sequenced within a study of cytomegalovirus exposure and HLA in healthy donors. Overall study findings and caveats: Many donors carried some public TCRs, although rarity characterized most TCR sequences.

Details on this clone: No antigen is known for it.

The PCR made use of 60 Vbeta and 13 Jbeta primers. The repertoire was sequenced with immunoSEQ multiplex PCR; TCRdb's copy has only in-frame clones and lacks some. The data contain some 120,000 clones, 77% of them singletons. CDR3 size: 17 residues. Trimming removed 3 bases from V and 1 base from J, with 18 bases in between. CDR1 and CDR2 from the germline V gene are LNHDA and SQIVND (reference sequence). The rearrangement joins TRBV19 to TRBJ1-2; maybe TRBD1 (5 bases). The TCR originated in a human donor in good health. Sequenced: PBMCs. This chain's CDR3 is CASSIVPQERINYGYTF. The CDR3 bases are TGTGCCAGTAGTATCGTCCCACAGGAGAGAATTAACTATGGCTACACCTTC.